The 18 T cell receptor beta chains reported below all come from one sample, sequenced in a study of CD8+ T cells in alopecia areata. RNA, once extracted, was reverse transcribed into cDNA for use as the sequencing template. Clones were read by immunoSEQ multiplex PCR, and TCRdb kept only the in-frame ones, dropping some. The table records under 40,000 clones, around 57% of them present only once. CD4+ cells belonging to about 5 patients, who were in the biomarker study, were further sorted into CD25+CD127- cells. Sequences were obtained from CD4+ Tregs sorted from blood. Receptors originate from a human donor with alopecia areata.

The J gene is TRBJ2-2, the V gene TRBV7-2; 8 nucleotides match TRBD2. Germline loops: CDR1 SGHTA, CDR2 FQGNSA. This CDR3 contains 15 residues. V gave up 2 bases and J gave up 6 bases; unmatched junction bases: 5. This CDR3 reads CASSLRLAYAGELFF. The CDR3 DNA reads TGTGCCAGCAGCTTAAGACTAGCGTACGCCGGGGAGCTGTTTTTT.

The chain employs TRBV18 and TRBJ1-6; D gene unclear. Between the trimmed V and J ends, which lost 2 bases and 3 bases, there was a span of 14 bases. Germline V CDR1 and CDR2: KGHSH, LQKENI. The CDR3 runs to 17 residues. The CDR3: CASSPNSRGVYNSPLHF. The CDR3 nucleotides read TGTGCCAGCTCACCAAATTCGAGAGGCGTCTATAATTCACCCCTCCACTTT.

The J gene is TRBJ2-7, the V gene TRBV4-1, with D possibly called TRBD1 or TRBD2 (5 bases each). V was trimmed by 1 base and J by 2 bases, leaving 12 bases between them. This CDR3 region has 15 residues. CDR1 is MGHRA, CDR2 YSYEKL, per germline. The CDR3 DNA sequence: TGCGCCAGCAGCCAAGGACTCGGGGACCCCTACGAGCAGTACTTC. It encodes CASSQGLGDPYEQYF.

The V gene is TRBV11-2, the J gene TRBJ2-7; D is uncertain. Germline V lookup: CDR1 SGHAT, CDR2 FQNNGV. The CDR3 is 11 residues long. The V end lost 0 bases, the J end lost 6 bases, and 3 bases lay between the germline ends. Written as DNA, the CDR3 is TGTGCCAGCAGCTTAGATCGCGAGCAGTACTTC. It specifies CASSLDREQYF.

This clone was recorded a few times. V is TRBV29-1 and J is TRBJ2-7, with TRBD1 identical over 8 bases. The V segment lost 3 bases and the J segment 8 bases; nucleotides outside the gene matches: 9. CDR3 length equals 13 residues. Germline loops: CDR1 SQVTM, CDR2 ANQGSEA. CDR3 nucleotide sequence: TGCAGCGTTGAGGGCCAGGGGGCCGGTAAGCAGTACTTC. Translating gives CSVEGQGAGKQYF.

This rearrangement joins TRBV7-9 to TRBJ2-2; D not certain. V was cut by 8 bases and J by 4 bases, with 11 bases left in between. CDR3 length: 13 amino acids. CDR1 SEHNR and CDR2 FQNEAQ come from the germline V gene (reference sequence). Here the CDR3 DNA reads TGTGCCAGCGGTCAACCCAGCACCGGGGAGCTGTTTTTT. It yields the protein CASGQPSTGELFF.

J is TRBJ2-2 and V is TRBV29-1; 13 bases fit TRBD2. The V segment lost 6 bases and the J segment 3 bases; nucleotides outside the gene matches: 1. The CDR3 has 14 amino acids. Germline V gene sequence: CDR1 SQVTM, CDR2 ANQGSEA. CDR3 protein: CSVGLAGYTGELFF. As DNA, the CDR3 is TGCAGCGTGGGACTAGCGGGGTACACCGGGGAGCTGTTTTTT.

The chain links TRBV7-8 to TRBJ1-2, with 9 bases matching TRBD1. V lost 5 bases and J lost 6; bases outside the gene matches: 7. Germline V gives CDR1 SGHVS, CDR2 FQNEAQ. The CDR3 totals 14 residues. The CDR3 sequence is CASSRPDRGDGYTF. The CDR3 DNA reads as TGTGCCAGCAGCCGACCTGACAGGGGGGATGGCTACACCTTC.

This rearrangement joins TRBV7-2 to TRBJ2-1, with a weak D call TRBD2 (5 bases). The CDR3 is 13 residues long. CDR1 is SGHTA, CDR2 FQGNSA, per germline. V lost 4 bases and J lost 7, with 11 bases in between. CDR3: CASSYGGRNEQFF. Here the CDR3 DNA reads TGTGCCAGCAGCTACGGAGGACGAAATGAGCAGTTCTTC.

This chain joins TRBV4-1 and TRBJ2-7; D is perhaps TRBD2 (5 bases). V was cut by 0 bases and J by 4 bases, with 10 bases left in between. This CDR3 spans 14 amino acids. The V gene's germline CDR1 is MGHRA and CDR2 YSYEKL. Here the CDR3 reads CASSQEAGGYEQYF. In nucleotides, the CDR3 is TGCGCCAGCAGCCAAGAGGCGGGCGGTTACGAGCAGTACTTC.

In DNA, the CDR3 is TGTGCCAGCTCACCACGTGAGACCCAGTACTTC. Translation gives CASSPRETQYF. V usage is TRBV18 and J usage is TRBJ2-5; D not resolved. The V gene's germline CDR1 is KGHSH and CDR2 LQKENI. The CDR3 length is 11 residues. Trimming stripped 1 base from V and 5 bases from J, with 2 bases between.

The table lists this clone with a count of one. The chain uses TRBV28 and TRBJ1-5; TRBD1 might be the D (5 bases). This CDR3 has 14 amino acids. V lost 2 bases to trimming and J lost 6 bases, with 11 bases between them. Germline values: CDR1 MDHEN, CDR2 SYDVKM. In DNA, the CDR3 is TGTGCCAGCAGTTTAAGTGGAGGGACTCAGCCCCAGCATTTT. This translates into CASSLSGGTQPQHF.

This clone was counted between two and nine times. The V gene is TRBV19, the J gene TRBJ2-5; 8 bases fit TRBD1. This CDR3 spans 15 amino acids. Looked up from germline, CDR1 is LNHDA and CDR2 is SQIVND (reference sequence). The trim removed 4 bases at V and 0 bases at J, leaving 4 bases unmatched. The CDR3 coding sequence is TGTGCCAGTAGTAACACAGGGGGACACCAAGAGACCCAGTACTTC. Amino acid sequence: CASSNTGGHQETQYF.

Here the CDR3 reads CASSLVPTYTGELFF. CDR3 coding DNA: TGTGCCAGCAGCTTGGTTCCTACATACACCGGGGAGCTGTTTTTT. The V and J genes are TRBV5-8 and TRBJ2-2; unclear D gene. CDR3 size: 15 residues. Trimming took off 0 bases at V and 3 bases at J, with 9 bases between the two ends. Germline V lookup: CDR1 SGHTS, CDR2 YDEGEE.

This clone has more than one count but fewer than ten. This sequence joins TRBV7-2 and TRBJ2-1; 10 bases are shared with TRBD2. In germline, CDR1 is SGHTA, CDR2 FQGNSA. CDR3 length equals 16 residues. Trimming at V came to 4 bases and at J to 6 bases, leaving 9 bases not matched to a gene. CDR3 loop: CASSSAVSGGSNEQFF. The CDR3 nucleotides are TGTGCCAGCAGCTCCGCGGTTAGCGGGGGGTCCAATGAGCAGTTCTTC.

The rearrangement uses TRBV2 and TRBJ2-2, with 7 bases lining up with TRBD2. From germline, CDR1 is SNHLY and CDR2 FYNNEI. The V segment lost 4 bases and the J segment 4 bases; nucleotides outside the gene matches: 9. The CDR3 is 16 residues long. CDR3 bases: TGTGCCAGCAGTGCATATGGAGGGAGGGCCACCGGGGAGCTGTTTTTT. This encodes CASSAYGGRATGELFF.

This clone has just a few counts. The chain recombines TRBV4-3 with TRBJ1-1; TRBD1 is a possible D gene (6 bases). With 0 bases removed from V and 2 bases from J, the gap between germline ends came to 10 bases. The CDR3 totals 15 residues. The germline V gene has CDR1 LGHNA and CDR2 YSLEER. This CDR3 is CASSQDPGQNTEAFF. CDR3 coding DNA: TGCGCCAGCAGCCAAGACCCGGGACAAAACACTGAAGCTTTCTTT.

J is TRBJ2-1 and V is TRBV6-5; TRBD2 aligns across 8 bases. CDR3 length: 13 residues. Germline V gives CDR1 MNHEY, CDR2 SVGAGI. V shed 7 bases and J 9 bases; nucleotides not matched to a gene: 8. The CDR3, as DNA: TGTGCCAGCAAATCCCGGGGGGGCGGTGAGCAGTTCTTC. This gives the protein CASKSRGGGEQFF.